This TCR beta chain was retrieved from a study of blood T cell repertoires in COVID-19. Per the original data handling: By means of reference gene primer amplification, nucleated cell counts were estimated. The assay was immunoSEQ multiplex PCR, and TCRdb's table has in-frame clones only and misses some. The V and J calls and clone size come from that table; D and trimming were worked out from the DNA. The sample includes under 250,000 clones, 75% to 90% of them seen just once. This CDR3 contains 16 residues. Trimming cost V 4 bases and J 2 bases; bases outside gene matches: 8. The germline CDR1 and CDR2 sequences are SGHKS and YYEKEE (reference sequence).

The rearrangement links TRBV5-5 to TRBJ1-3, with 8 bases matching TRBD1. Sequenced: peripheral blood. This clonotype was sampled from a man aged 40-55 years with acute or convalescent COVID-19. The CDR3 coding sequence is TGTGCCAGCAGCGGTATGACAGGGGCGGCTGGAAACACCATATATTTT. Translated, it gives CASSGMTGAAGNTIYF.